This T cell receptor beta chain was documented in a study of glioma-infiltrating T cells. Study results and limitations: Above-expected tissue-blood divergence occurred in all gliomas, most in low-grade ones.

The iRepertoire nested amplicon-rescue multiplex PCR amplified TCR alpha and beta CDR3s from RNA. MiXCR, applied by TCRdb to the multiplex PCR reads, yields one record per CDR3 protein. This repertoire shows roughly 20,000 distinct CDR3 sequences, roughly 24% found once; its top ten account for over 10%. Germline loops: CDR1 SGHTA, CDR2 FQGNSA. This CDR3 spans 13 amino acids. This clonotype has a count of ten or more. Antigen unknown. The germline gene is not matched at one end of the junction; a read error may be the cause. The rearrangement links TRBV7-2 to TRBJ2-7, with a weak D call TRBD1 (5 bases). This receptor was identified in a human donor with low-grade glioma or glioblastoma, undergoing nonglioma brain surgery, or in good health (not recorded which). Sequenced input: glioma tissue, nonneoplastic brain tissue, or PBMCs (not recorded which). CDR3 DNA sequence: TGTGCCCGCAGCTTAGGGGACTCCTACGAGCAGTACTTC. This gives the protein CARSLGDSYEQYF.